This T cell receptor beta chain appears in the sequencing data of a study of T cells expressing NK-cell markers. Across the whole study: Investigators obtained TCR beta repertoires from sorted CD3+CD56+NKG2C+, CD3+CD56+NKG2C- and CD3+CD56-NKG2C+ T cells. Serological testing identified seven of the eight sequenced donors as HCMV-seropositive and one as seronegative. Overall study findings and caveats: Specificity for HCMV among expanded NKG2C+ T cell clones was not established. Also leading the CD3+CD56-NKG2C+ fraction in a few donors were these clonotypes.

As concerns this clonotype: Its matching antigen is unknown.

TCRdb re-called the 5' RACE reads and gives one entry per CDR3 protein, without DNA. The sample table includes some 110,000 distinct CDR3 sequences. In germline, CDR1 is MNHEY, CDR2 SVGAGI. The CDR3 length is 15 residues. Material for sequencing was blood T cells: a sorted CD56 or NKG2C T cell subset, CD4+ or CD8+ T cells, or bulk PBMC T cells (not recorded which). The chain uses TRBV6-5 and TRBJ2-2; TCRdb lists TRBD1, though no DNA is available to test this call. The sequence came from a woman aged 18 to 69 in good health. This chain's CDR3 is CASSYSTGGHGELFF.